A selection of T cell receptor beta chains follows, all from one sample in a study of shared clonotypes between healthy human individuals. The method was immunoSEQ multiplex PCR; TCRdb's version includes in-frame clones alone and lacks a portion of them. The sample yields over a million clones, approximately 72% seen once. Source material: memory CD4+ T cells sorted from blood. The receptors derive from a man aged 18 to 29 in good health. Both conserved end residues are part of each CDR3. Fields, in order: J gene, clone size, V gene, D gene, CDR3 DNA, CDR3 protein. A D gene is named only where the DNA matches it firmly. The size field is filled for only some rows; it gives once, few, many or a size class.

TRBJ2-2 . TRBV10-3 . TGTGCCATCGGCGGCGGGGAGCTGTTTTTT CAIGGGELFF
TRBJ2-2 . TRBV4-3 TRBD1 TGCGCCAGCAGCCAAGATGTGGGACAGGGTGAGGCCGGGGAGCTGTTTTTT CASSQDVGQGEAGELFF
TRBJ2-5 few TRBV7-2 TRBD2 TGTGCCAGCAGCGCGGGACTAGTGGGGCCAGCGGAGACCCAGTACTTC CASSAGLVGPAETQYF
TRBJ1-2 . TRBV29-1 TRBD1 TGCAGCGGAAGACAGGGGGTTAACTATGGCTACACCTTC CSGRQGVNYGYTF
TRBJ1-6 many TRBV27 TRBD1 TGTGCCAGCAGTTTAAACGGACAGGGGAGCGCACCCCTCCACTTT CASSLNGQGSAPLHF
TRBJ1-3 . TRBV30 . TGTGCCTGGAGTGGGACAAGCTTGAAAAACACCATATATTTT CAWSGTSLKNTIYF
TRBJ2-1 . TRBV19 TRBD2 TGTGCCAGTAGCCGATATCTAGCGGGAGGGCCGTCCTACAATGAGCAGTTCTTC CASSRYLAGGPSYNEQFF
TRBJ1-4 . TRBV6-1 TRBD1 TGTGCCAGCAGTGAATTGAGGGGGACAGGATTTTATGAAAAACTGTTTTTT CASSELRGTGFYEKLFF
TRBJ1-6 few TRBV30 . TGTGCCTGGAGTCCCATAGACCTTTATAATTCACCCCTCCACTTT CAWSPIDLYNSPLHF
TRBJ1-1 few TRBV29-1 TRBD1 TGCAGCGCTCTACAGGGGGCTTACACTGAAGCTTTCTTT CSALQGAYTEAFF
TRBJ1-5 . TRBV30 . TGTGCCTGGAGCCGTAAAACCCCTACAGGATTCTATAGCAATCAGCCCCAGCATTTT CAWSRKTPTGFYSNQPQHF
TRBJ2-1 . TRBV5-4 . TGTGCCATCCGGTGGGGGGGCCGATTGGACAATGAGCAGTTCTTC CAIRWGGRLDNEQFF
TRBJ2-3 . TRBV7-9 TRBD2 TGTGCCAGCAGCTTTCTAGCGGGGGGAGGAGATACGCAGTATTTT CASSFLAGGGDTQYF
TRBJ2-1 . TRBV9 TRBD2 TGTGCCAGCACCCTAGCGGGGGCATGGAATGAGCAGTTCTTC CASTLAGAWNEQFF
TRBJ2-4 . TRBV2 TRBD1 TGTGCCAGCAGTGTAGGGACAGGGGACAAAAACATTCAGTACTTC CASSVGTGDKNIQYF
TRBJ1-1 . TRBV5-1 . TGCGCCAGCACGTGGGGGAGAGGGCTGAACACTGAAGCTTTCTTT CASTWGRGLNTEAFF
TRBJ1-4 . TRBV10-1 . TGCGCCAGCAGTGTCGAGGGTGAAAAACTGTTTTTT CASSVEGEKLFF
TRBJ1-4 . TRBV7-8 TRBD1 TGTGCCAGCAGCTTGGACAGGGGAGGGGAACTGTTTTTT CASSLDRGGELFF
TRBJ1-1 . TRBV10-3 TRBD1 TGTGCCATCAGTGAGACAGGGGCTATGAACACTGAAGCTTTCTTT CAISETGAMNTEAFF
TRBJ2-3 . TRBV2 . TGTGCCAGCAGTGGCGGAGAGGAGCCCACAGATACGCAGTATTTT CASSGGEEPTDTQYF
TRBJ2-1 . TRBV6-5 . TGTGCCAGCAGACCCTACGCGGTGGATGAGCAGTTCTTC CASRPYAVDEQFF
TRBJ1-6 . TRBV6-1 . TGTGCCAGCAGTGAATGGTTCCCCCTCCACTTT CASSEWFPLHF
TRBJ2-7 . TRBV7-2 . TGTGCCAGCAGCCAGTGGAGGGGCGGACTCTACGAGCAGTACTTC CASSQWRGGLYEQYF
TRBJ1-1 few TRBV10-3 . TGTGCCATCAGTGCCCGACAGGACTCCGAAGCTTTCTTT CAISARQDSEAFF
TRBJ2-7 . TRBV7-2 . TGTGCCAGCAGCTTAGGTATGCCGCTACAGTACTTC CASSLGMPLQYF
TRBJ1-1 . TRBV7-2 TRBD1 TGTGCCAGCAGCCCGAGGACAGGGCTGAACACTGAAGCTTTCTTT CASSPRTGLNTEAFF
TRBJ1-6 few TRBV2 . TGTGCCACTGGCGGAGCGGGAGGATCACCCCTCCACTTT CATGGAGGSPLHF
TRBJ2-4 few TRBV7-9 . TGTGCCAGCAGCTTGGGGCCTCCCAAAAACATTCAGTACTTC CASSLGPPKNIQYF
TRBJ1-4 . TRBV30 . TGTGCCTGGAGCCGCGGGGGAGGGTCCAATGAAAAACTGTTTTTT CAWSRGGGSNEKLFF
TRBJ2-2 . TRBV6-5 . TGTGCCAGCAGTCTAGGGACACTGAACACCGGGGAGCTGTTTTTT CASSLGTLNTGELFF
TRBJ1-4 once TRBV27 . TGTGCCAGCAGTTTCCGACAGCCACGGGTTGAAAAACTGTTTTTT CASSFRQPRVEKLFF
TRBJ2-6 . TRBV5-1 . TGCGCCAGCAGCCCCAGGACAGAAAGCTCTGGGGCCAACGTCCTGACTTTC CASSPRTESSGANVLTF
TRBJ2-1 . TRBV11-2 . TGTGCCAGCAGCCTAGGACTGTACAATGAGCAGTTCTTC CASSLGLYNEQFF
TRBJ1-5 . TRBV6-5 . TGTGCCAGCAGTTATGGACCTAGCAATCAGCCCCAGCATTTT CASSYGPSNQPQHF
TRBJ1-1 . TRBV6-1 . TGTGCCAGCAGTGCCCATTTGAACAGGGCTAACACTGAAGCTTTCTTT CASSAHLNRANTEAFF
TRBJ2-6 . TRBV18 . TGTGCCAGCTCACCATTGTACAGCGTCAACTCTGGGGCCAACGTCCTGACTTTC CASSPLYSVNSGANVLTF
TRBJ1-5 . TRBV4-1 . TGCGCCAGCAGCCAAGAAGGTGGACTTAAGGGGGATCAGCCCCAGCATTTT CASSQEGGLKGDQPQHF
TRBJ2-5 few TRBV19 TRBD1 TGTGCCAGTAGTTCTACGACAGGGGCAGAGACCCAGTACTTC CASSSTTGAETQYF
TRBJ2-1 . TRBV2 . TGTGCCAGTTCCCTAGCGAGCTCCTACAATGAGCAGTTCTTC CASSLASSYNEQFF